The 25 T cell receptor beta chains below come from one sample, sequenced in a study of control samples from healthy donors and cancer patients. Produced via immunoSEQ multiplex PCR; TCRdb's table is partial and in-frame only. The data show about 180,000 clones, 90% seen once. Sequenced material: blood. The receptor set was obtained from a woman aged 45 to 65 in good health.

This chain uses TRBV19 with TRBJ2-1; no clear D gene. The CDR3 length is 15 residues. Germline V gene sequence: CDR1 LNHDA, CDR2 SQIVND (reference sequence). V shed 7 bases and J shed 5 bases, with 18 bases lying between them. The CDR3 DNA follows: TGTGCCAGTACCCAGTTTGCTAGATCCCACAATGAGCAGTTCTTC. Its protein product is CASTQFARSHNEQFF.

For the CDR3, the DNA is TGTGCCAGCAGCCCCGGCAGAAATCTCCCTGGGATGAACACTGAAGCTTTCTTT. Amino acid sequence: CASSPGRNLPGMNTEAFF. The V gene is TRBV3-1 (or the pseudogene TRBV3-2), the J gene TRBJ1-1, with D hard to call. V was trimmed by 4 bases and J by 0 bases, leaving 21 bases between them. Germline CDR1 is LGHDT and CDR2 is YNNKEL (reference sequence). The CDR3 runs 18 residues.

The V and J genes are TRBV9 and TRBJ1-1; D unresolved. Germline V gives CDR1 SGDLS, CDR2 YYNGEE. Trimming shortened V by 0 bases and J by 1 base, and 7 bases separated the two germline ends. The CDR3 has 14 amino acids. CDR3 in amino acids: CASSVGLENTEAFF. The CDR3, as DNA: TGTGCCAGCAGCGTAGGATTGGAGAACACTGAAGCTTTCTTT.

The table lists this clone with a count of one. V is TRBV9 and J is TRBJ2-7; D is perhaps TRBD1 (6 bases). The CDR3 contains 14 residues. The germline CDR1 and CDR2 sequences are SGDLS and YYNGEE. V lost 0 bases, J lost 7 bases, and 14 bases lay in between. CDR3 sequence (DNA): TGTGCCAGCAGCGTAGAAGGGACAATTGGGGAGCAGTACTTC. This encodes CASSVEGTIGEQYF.

The J gene is TRBJ2-5, the V gene TRBV7-2, with 8 bases fitting TRBD1. CDR1 SGHTA and CDR2 FQGNSA come from the germline V gene. The CDR3 runs to 15 residues. V lost 3 bases, J lost 4 bases, and 7 bases stayed unmatched. The CDR3 DNA follows: TGTGCCAGCAGCTTTAATTCAGGGGGCGGAGAGACCCAGTACTTC. Translation gives CASSFNSGGGETQYF.

The chain uses TRBV5-1 and TRBJ2-1; D remains unclear. The V gene's germline CDR1 is SGHRS and CDR2 YFSETQ. Deletions cut 0 bases from V and 4 bases from J, with 8 bases between. The CDR3 has 14 residues. CDR3 DNA sequence: TGCGCCAGCAGCTTGGTTCTGGGTTACAATGAGCAGTTCTTC. This codes for CASSLVLGYNEQFF.

The V and J genes are TRBV19 and TRBJ1-5; TRBD1 matches 8 bases. CDR3 length: 19 residues. Germline V CDR1 and CDR2: LNHDA, SQIVND (reference sequence). J lost 0 bases, V lost 4 bases, and 14 bases had no gene match. CDR3 residues: CASSNPSRDRFYSNQPQHF. In nucleotides, the CDR3 is TGTGCCAGTAGTAACCCCAGCAGGGACAGGTTCTATAGCAATCAGCCCCAGCATTTT.

This chain uses TRBV12-3 or TRBV12-4 with TRBJ2-2; no clear D. V gave up 4 bases and J gave up 7 bases, with 10 bases separating them. The CDR3 runs 13 residues. The CDR3 sequence: CASSSLGNGELFF. In DNA form, the CDR3 reads TGTGCCAGCAGTTCTCTGGGGAACGGGGAGCTGTTTTTT.

The V gene is TRBV27, the J gene TRBJ1-5; 7 bases are shared with TRBD1. Losses at the gene ends were 4 bases for V and 7 bases for J; bases not matched to a gene: 16. CDR3 length: 17 amino acids. Per the germline V gene, CDR1 is MNHEY and CDR2 is SMNVEV (reference sequence). In nucleotides, the CDR3 is TGTGCCAGCAGTTATTTCCCTCCCGGGACAGTGCTGCAGCCCCAGCATTTT. As protein: CASSYFPPGTVLQPQHF.

V gene TRBV29-1 combines with J gene TRBJ2-5, with TRBD2 matching 10 bases. Germline V gene sequence: CDR1 SQVTM, CDR2 ANQGSEA. The CDR3 has 15 residues. J lost 5 bases, V lost 6 bases, and 12 bases had no gene match. The chain's CDR3 is CSVQLTSGDVETQYF. The DNA for the CDR3 is TGCAGCGTCCAACTCACTAGCGGGGACGTCGAGACCCAGTACTTC.

The V gene is TRBV7-6, the J gene TRBJ1-4, with TRBD1 as a possible D gene (5 bases). CDR1 SGHVS and CDR2 FNYEAQ come from the germline V gene. The CDR3 has 14 amino acids. The V gene lost 1 base and the J gene lost 4 bases, with 7 bases spanning the gap. This CDR3 is CASSLGQGNEKLFF. As DNA, the CDR3 is TGTGCCAGCAGCTTAGGCCAGGGTAATGAAAAACTGTTTTTT. Full variable domain (remainder filled in from reference TRBV7-6 and TRBJ1-4): GAGVSQSPRYKVTKRGQDVALRCDPISGHVSLYWYRQALGQGPEFLTYFNYEAQQDKSGLPNDRFSAERPEGSISTLTIQRTEQRDSAMYRCASSLGQGNEKLFFGSGTQLSVL.

The chain recombines TRBV7-3 with TRBJ2-3; maybe TRBD2 (6 bases). The length of the CDR3 is 16 residues. CDR1 and CDR2 (germline): SGHTA, FQGTGA. The V end was cut by 2 bases, the J end by 2 bases, with 14 bases between. The CDR3 coding sequence is TGTGCCAGCAGCTTAGAGGCGGCTAGCGTCACAGATACGCAGTATTTT. Translated, it gives CASSLEAASVTDTQYF.

This clone was detected only once. The gene calls are TRBV4-1 and TRBJ2-7; D is undetermined. Germline lookup yields CDR1 MGHRA and CDR2 YSYEKL. Between the trimmed V and J ends, which lost 1 base and 3 bases, there was a span of 16 bases. CDR3 length: 16 residues. CDR3 coding DNA: TGCGCCAGCAGCCAAGCGTTGGCGGCGGCAAACTACGAGCAGTACTTC. Encoded protein: CASSQALAAANYEQYF.

This sequence joins TRBV14 and TRBJ2-5; 8 bases fit TRBD1. Per the germline V gene, CDR1 is SGHDN and CDR2 is FVKESK. With V trimmed by 4 bases and J by 6 bases, 4 bases remained unmatched. The CDR3 length is 13 residues. CDR3 nucleotides: TGTGCCAGCAGCCCTACAGGGGGAAAGACCCAGTACTTC. As protein: CASSPTGGKTQYF.

This rearrangement joins TRBV7-2 to TRBJ2-7; D ambiguous. Germline-derived CDR1 and CDR2 are SGHTA and FQGNSA. The CDR3 spans 14 residues. The V end was cut by 1 base, the J end by 2 bases, with 9 bases between. The CDR3 is CASSLGSRAYEQYF. Written as DNA, the CDR3 is TGTGCCAGCAGCTTAGGTAGCAGAGCCTACGAGCAGTACTTC.

V and J are TRBV28 and TRBJ2-1; 7 bases align to TRBD2. The CDR3 is made up of 11 amino acids. V was clipped by 11 bases and J by 3 bases; unmatched bases: 1. Germline assignment: CDR1 MDHEN and CDR2 SYDVKM. The CDR3 sequence: CAGGDYNEQFF. The CDR3 DNA reads as TGTGCCGGGGGGGACTACAATGAGCAGTTCTTC. Filled out from reference TRBV28 and TRBJ2-1, the complete variable domain reads DVKVTQSSRYLVKRTGEKVFLECVQDMDHENMFWYRQDPGLGLRLIYFSYDVKMKEKGDIPEGYSVSREKKERFSLILESASTNQTSMYLCAGGDYNEQFFGPGTRLTVL.

This rearrangement joins TRBV6-6 to TRBJ1-3; TRBD1 matches 7 bases. The CDR3 runs 14 residues. Trimming removed 6 bases from V and 2 bases from J; junction bases left unmatched: 4. The germline V gene has CDR1 MNHNY and CDR2 SVGAGI (reference sequence). CDR3 sequence: CASRAGQTGNTIYF. The CDR3 DNA is TGTGCCAGCAGAGCGGGACAGACTGGAAACACCATATATTTT.

The rearrangement joins TRBV6-5 to TRBJ2-1; no definite D call. Germline V gene data show CDR1 as MNHEY and CDR2 as SVGAGI. The CDR3 totals 15 residues. V was shortened by 0 bases and J by 9 bases, with 15 bases between the two germline ends. The CDR3 region is CASSYSPLMGLEQFF. The CDR3 coding sequence is TGTGCCAGCAGTTACTCACCTCTGATGGGCCTTGAGCAGTTCTTC.

This rearrangement joins TRBV9 to TRBJ2-5, with 7 bases matching TRBD2. The CDR3 extends over 15 amino acids. In germline, CDR1 is SGDLS, CDR2 YYNGEE. The ends lost 1 base at V and 5 bases at J; junction bases unmatched: 8. The CDR3 region has the DNA TGTGCCAGCAGCGTATTGGCGGGAGTAGGGGAGACCCAGTACTTC. Its protein product is CASSVLAGVGETQYF. Full variable domain (remainder filled in from reference TRBV9 and TRBJ2-5): DSGVTQTPKHLITATGQRVTLRCSPRSGDLSVYWYQQSLDQGLQFLIQYYNGEERAKGNILERFSAQQFPDLHSELNLSSLELGDSALYFCASSVLAGVGETQYFGPGTRLLVL.

The chain couples TRBV11-3 to TRBJ2-1; 9 bases map to TRBD1. CDR1 and CDR2 (germline): SGHNT, YENEEA. The CDR3 spans 14 residues. Trimming removed 2 bases from V and 5 bases from J; junction bases left unmatched: 1. CDR3 protein: CASSLRTGDNEQFF. The CDR3 DNA sequence: TGTGCCAGCAGCTTACGGACAGGGGACAATGAGCAGTTCTTC.

The chain carries TRBV27 and TRBJ2-3; 12 nucleotides agree with TRBD2. The germline V gene encodes CDR1 MNHEY and CDR2 SMNVEV (reference sequence). The CDR3 spans 17 residues. With V trimmed by 4 bases and J by 5 bases, 10 bases remained unmatched. Written as DNA, the CDR3 is TGTGCCAGCAGTTCCCTAGCGGGGGGGGAGGGACTAGATACGCAGTATTTT. Encoded protein: CASSSLAGGEGLDTQYF.

J is TRBJ1-1 and V is TRBV6-2 or TRBV6-3; D not resolved. The CDR3 extends over 16 amino acids. Germline lookup yields CDR1 MNHEY and CDR2 SVGEGT. Deletions cut 1 base from V and 1 base from J, with 13 bases between. CDR3: CASSYYPAGSNTEAFF. The CDR3 DNA reads as TGTGCCAGCAGTTACTACCCGGCGGGATCGAACACTGAAGCTTTCTTT.

The chain couples TRBV7-8 to TRBJ1-3; D is undetermined. The CDR3 extends over 14 amino acids. Per germline, CDR1 SGHVS and CDR2 FQNEAQ. Trimming left V 3 bases short and J 5 bases short, with 11 bases between. Written as DNA, the CDR3 is TGTGCCAGCAGCTTTACCGGGAGCCGAAACACCATATATTTT. It is translated as CASSFTGSRNTIYF.

The chain has TRBV28 and TRBJ1-1, with D tentatively TRBD1 (5 bases). Germline loops: CDR1 MDHEN, CDR2 SYDVKM. This CDR3 contains 15 residues. Deletions cut 6 bases from V and 2 bases from J, with 16 bases between. CDR3 sequence (DNA): TGTGCCAGCAGCGATTTAGGGACGGCTAACACTGAAGCTTTCTTT. Its protein product is CASSDLGTANTEAFF.

The chain joins TRBV2 to TRBJ2-7; D gene uncertain. Germline loops: CDR1 SNHLY, CDR2 FYNNEI. The V and J ends lost 4 bases and 7 bases respectively, with 11 bases between them. The CDR3 runs 12 residues. CDR3 loop: CASSGFGIEQYF. Written as DNA, the CDR3 is TGTGCCAGCAGTGGTTTTGGTATTGAGCAGTACTTC.